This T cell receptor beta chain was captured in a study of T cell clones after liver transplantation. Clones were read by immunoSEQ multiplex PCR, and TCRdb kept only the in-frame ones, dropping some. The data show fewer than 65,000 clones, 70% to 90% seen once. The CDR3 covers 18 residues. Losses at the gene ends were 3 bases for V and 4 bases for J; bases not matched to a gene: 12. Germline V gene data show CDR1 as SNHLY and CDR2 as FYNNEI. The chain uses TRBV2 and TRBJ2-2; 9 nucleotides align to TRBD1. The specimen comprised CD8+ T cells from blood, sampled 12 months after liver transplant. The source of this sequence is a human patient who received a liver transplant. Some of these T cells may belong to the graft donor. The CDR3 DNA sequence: TGTGCCAGCAGTGAGGCCAAGGGACAGGGATATAGCACCGGGGAGCTGTTTTTT. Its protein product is CASSEAKGQGYSTGELFF.